This TCR beta chain was sequenced during a study of blood T cell repertoires in COVID-19. The CDR3 consists of 11 residues. Germline CDR1 is SQVTM and CDR2 is ANQGSEA. This clone was observed a handful of times. One end of the junction is discordant with germline, which a read error may explain. Assay: immunoSEQ multiplex PCR; the TCRdb copy retains only in-frame clones and omits some. Among about 110,000 clones listed, around 81% were seen once. The receptor comes from a man older than 75 with acute or convalescent COVID-19. The rearrangement uses TRBV29-1 and TRBJ2-6; perhaps TRBD1 as D (6 bases). Sequenced material: peripheral blood. CDR3 amino acids: CSAETGNVLTF. The CDR3 coding sequence is TGCAGCGCTGAAACAGGGAACGTCCTGACTTTC. The full variable domain, rest sourced from reference TRBV29-1 and TRBJ2-6, is SAVISQKPSRDICQRGTSLTIQCQVDSQVTMMFWYRQQPGQSLTLIATANQGSEATYESGFVIDKFPISRPNLTFSTLTVSNMSPEDSSIYLCSAETGNVLTFGAGSRLTVL.